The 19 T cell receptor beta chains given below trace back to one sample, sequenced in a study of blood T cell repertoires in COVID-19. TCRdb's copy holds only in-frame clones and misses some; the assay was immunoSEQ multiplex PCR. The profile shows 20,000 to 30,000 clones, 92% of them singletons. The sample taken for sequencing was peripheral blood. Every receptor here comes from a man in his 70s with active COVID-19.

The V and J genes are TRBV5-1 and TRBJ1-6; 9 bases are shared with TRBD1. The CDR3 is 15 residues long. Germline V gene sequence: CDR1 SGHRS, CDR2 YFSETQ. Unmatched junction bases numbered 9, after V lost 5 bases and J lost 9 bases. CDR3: CASRPGQGSISPLHF. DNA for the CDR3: TGCGCCAGCAGGCCGGGACAGGGCTCGATTTCACCCCTCCACTTT.

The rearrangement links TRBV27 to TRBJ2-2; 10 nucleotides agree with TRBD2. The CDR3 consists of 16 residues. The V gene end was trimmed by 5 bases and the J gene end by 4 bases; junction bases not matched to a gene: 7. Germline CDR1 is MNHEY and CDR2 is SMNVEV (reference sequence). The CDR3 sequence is CASSASGGVVTGELFF. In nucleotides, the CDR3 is TGTGCCAGCAGTGCAAGCGGGGGGGTGGTCACCGGGGAGCTGTTTTTT.

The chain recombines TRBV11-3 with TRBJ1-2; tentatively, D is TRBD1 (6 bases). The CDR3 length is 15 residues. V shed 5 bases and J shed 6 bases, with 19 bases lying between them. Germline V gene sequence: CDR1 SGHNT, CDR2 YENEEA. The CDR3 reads CASSAPGTRLNGYTF. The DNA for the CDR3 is TGTGCCAGCAGCGCCCCCGGGACACGGTTAAATGGCTACACCTTC. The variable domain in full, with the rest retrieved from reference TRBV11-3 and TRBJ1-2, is EAGVVQSPRYKIIEKKQPVAFWCNPISGHNTLYWYLQNLGQGPELLIRYENEEAVDDSQLPKDRFSAERLKGVDSTLKIQPAELGDSAVYLCASSAPGTRLNGYTFGSGTRLTVV.

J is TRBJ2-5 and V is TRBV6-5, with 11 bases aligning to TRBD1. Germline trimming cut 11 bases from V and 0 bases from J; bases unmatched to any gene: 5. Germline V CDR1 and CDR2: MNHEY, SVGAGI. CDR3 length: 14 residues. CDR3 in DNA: TGTGCCCCCCGGACAGGGGGCTACCAAGAGACCCAGTACTTC. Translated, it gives CAPRTGGYQETQYF.

CDR3: CASSPDRYSGNTIYF. The DNA for the CDR3 is TGTGCCAGCAGTCCAGACAGATACTCTGGAAACACCATATATTTT. The chain joins TRBV6-5 to TRBJ1-3, with D possibly matching TRBD1 (5 bases). V was clipped by 5 bases and J by 0 bases, with 11 bases between them. The CDR3 extends over 15 amino acids. The germline V gene encodes CDR1 MNHEY and CDR2 SVGAGI.

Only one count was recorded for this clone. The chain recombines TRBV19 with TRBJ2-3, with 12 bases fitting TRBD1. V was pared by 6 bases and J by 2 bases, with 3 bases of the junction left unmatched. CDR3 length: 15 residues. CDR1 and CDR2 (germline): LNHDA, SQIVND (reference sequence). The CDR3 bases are TGTGCCAGTAGGGGACAGGGGGCTCCCACAGATACGCAGTATTTT. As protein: CASRGQGAPTDTQYF.

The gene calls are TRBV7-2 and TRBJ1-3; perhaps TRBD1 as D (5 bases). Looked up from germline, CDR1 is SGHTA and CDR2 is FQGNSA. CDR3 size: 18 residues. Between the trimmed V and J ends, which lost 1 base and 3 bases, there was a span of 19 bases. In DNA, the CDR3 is TGTGCCAGCAGCTTAGTAGGCGTTGGTGGGGCCGGTGGAAACACCATATATTTT. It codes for CASSLVGVGGAGGNTIYF.

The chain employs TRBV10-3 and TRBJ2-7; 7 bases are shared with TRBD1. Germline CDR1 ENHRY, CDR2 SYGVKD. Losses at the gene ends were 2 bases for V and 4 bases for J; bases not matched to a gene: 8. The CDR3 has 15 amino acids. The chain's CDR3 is CAISEPLRQGYEQYF. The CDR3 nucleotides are TGTGCCATCAGTGAGCCCTTGAGACAGGGTTACGAGCAGTACTTC.

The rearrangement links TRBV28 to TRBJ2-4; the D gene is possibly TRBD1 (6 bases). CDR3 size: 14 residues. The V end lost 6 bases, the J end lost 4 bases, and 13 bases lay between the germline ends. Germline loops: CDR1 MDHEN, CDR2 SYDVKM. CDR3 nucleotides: TGTGCCAGCAGGGAGACAGGTCTAAAAAACATTCAGTACTTC. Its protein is CASRETGLKNIQYF.

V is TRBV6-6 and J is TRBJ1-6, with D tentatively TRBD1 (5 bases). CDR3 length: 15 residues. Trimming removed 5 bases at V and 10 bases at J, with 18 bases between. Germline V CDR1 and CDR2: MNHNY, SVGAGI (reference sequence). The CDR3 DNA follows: TGTGCCAGCAGTACGACGACAGAGCCAAAGTCACCCCTCCACTTT. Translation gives CASSTTTEPKSPLHF.

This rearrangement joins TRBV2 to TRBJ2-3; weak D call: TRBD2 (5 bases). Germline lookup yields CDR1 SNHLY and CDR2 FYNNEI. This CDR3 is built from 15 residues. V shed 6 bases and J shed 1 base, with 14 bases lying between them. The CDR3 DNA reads TGTGCCAGCAGCCGCTGGAGGCGCGGCACAGATACGCAGTATTTT. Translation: CASSRWRRGTDTQYF.

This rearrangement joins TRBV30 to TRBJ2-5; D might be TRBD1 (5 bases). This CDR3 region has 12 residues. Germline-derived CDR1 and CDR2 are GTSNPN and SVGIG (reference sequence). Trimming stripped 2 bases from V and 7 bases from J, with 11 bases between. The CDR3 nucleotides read TGTGCCTGGAGTCCAGGGTTTGGGACCCAGTACTTC. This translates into CAWSPGFGTQYF.

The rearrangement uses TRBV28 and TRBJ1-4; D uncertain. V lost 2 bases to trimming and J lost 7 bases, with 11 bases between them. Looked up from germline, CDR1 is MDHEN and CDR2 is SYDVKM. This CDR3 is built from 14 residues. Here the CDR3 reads CASSLQVEAEKLFF. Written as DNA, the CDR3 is TGTGCCAGCAGTTTACAGGTGGAGGCTGAAAAACTGTTTTTT.

CDR3 loop: CAWGRRGGNGYTF. For the CDR3, the DNA is TGTGCCTGGGGGCGGAGGGGCGGGAATGGCTACACCTTC. V is TRBV30 and J is TRBJ1-2; a weak D match, TRBD1 (5 bases). The CDR3 extends over 13 amino acids. Per the germline V gene, CDR1 is GTSNPN and CDR2 is SVGIG (reference sequence). V was cut by 5 bases and J by 6 bases, with 16 bases left in between.

CDR3 residues: CASSRPGGGTSGYEQYF. The CDR3 DNA reads TGTGCCAGCAGCCGTCCCGGGGGGGGGACTAGCGGCTACGAGCAGTACTTC. V usage is TRBV7-2 and J usage is TRBJ2-7; 11 bases match TRBD2. The V and J ends lost 5 bases and 3 bases, in that order; junction bases with no gene match: 12. Germline assignment: CDR1 SGHTA and CDR2 FQGNSA. CDR3 size: 17 residues.

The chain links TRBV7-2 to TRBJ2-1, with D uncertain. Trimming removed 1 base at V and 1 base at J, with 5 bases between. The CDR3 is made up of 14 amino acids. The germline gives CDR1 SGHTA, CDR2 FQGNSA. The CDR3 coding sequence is TGTGCCAGCAGCTTAGTTAGATCCTACAATGAGCAGTTCTTC. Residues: CASSLVRSYNEQFF.

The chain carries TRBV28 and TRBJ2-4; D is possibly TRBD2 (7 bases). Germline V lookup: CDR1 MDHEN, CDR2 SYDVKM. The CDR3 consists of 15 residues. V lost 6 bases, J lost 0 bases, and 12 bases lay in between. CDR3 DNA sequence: TGTGCCAGCAGGAACAGGGAGGGAGCCAAAAACATTCAGTACTTC. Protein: CASRNREGAKNIQYF.

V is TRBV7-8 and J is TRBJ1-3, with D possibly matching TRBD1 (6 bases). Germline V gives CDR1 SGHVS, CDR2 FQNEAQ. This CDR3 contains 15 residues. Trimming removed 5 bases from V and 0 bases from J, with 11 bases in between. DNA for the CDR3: TGTGCCAGCAGCACGCGACAGGACTCTGGAAACACCATATATTTT. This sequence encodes CASSTRQDSGNTIYF.

In DNA, the CDR3 is TGCGCCAGCAGCGCAATGACTAGCGGGGGGTACACAGATACGCAGTATTTT. Protein sequence: CASSAMTSGGYTDTQYF. V and J are TRBV5-1 and TRBJ2-3; TRBD2 matches at 13 bases. V shed 4 bases and J 2 bases; nucleotides not matched to a gene: 7. The CDR3 contains 17 residues. The germline V gene has CDR1 SGHRS and CDR2 YFSETQ.